This T cell receptor (beta chain) stems from a study of blood T cell repertoires in COVID-19. Study as a whole: Samples came from the United States, Italy and Spain, spanning acute and convalescent COVID-19. From T cells, B-cell-depleted T cells, or PBMCs came the material, which was cDNA or gDNA.

This clone showed up just once. Authors' analysis steps: Nucleated cell number was recorded as an estimate derived from reference gene primer amplification. Repertoires were generated with immunoSEQ multiplex PCR, while TCRdb's copy carries only in-frame clones and drops some. V and J calls and clone size are those listed in that table; D and trimming were worked out from the DNA. The data contain about 100,000 clones, roughly 85% of them singletons. The TCR originated in a man in his 70s with active or convalescent COVID-19. The sequenced sample was peripheral blood.

The CDR3 loop reads CATSSSPEDRYEQYF. The CDR3 bases are TGTGCCACCAGCAGTTCTCCGGAGGACCGCTACGAGCAGTACTTC. The V gene is TRBV15, the J gene TRBJ2-7; possibly TRBD2 for D (5 bases). The CDR3 has 15 amino acids. Deletions cut 3 bases from V and 3 bases from J, with 15 bases between. Looked up from germline, CDR1 is LNHNV and CDR2 is YYDKDF (reference sequence).